This TCR beta chain is from a study of blood T cell repertoires in COVID-19. Study-wide background: Spain, Italy and the United States supplied samples that represented acute and convalescent COVID-19. PBMCs, B-cell-depleted T cells, or T cells provided the cDNA or gDNA that made up the material.

TCRdb keeps only in-frame clones here, not all; method: immunoSEQ multiplex PCR. The sample records more than 150,000 clones, roughly 87% being singletons. This CDR3 has 15 amino acids. Germline V gene data show CDR1 as LGHDT and CDR2 as YNNKEL (reference sequence). V was pared by 4 bases and J by 7 bases, with 19 bases between. The chain employs TRBV3-1 (or the pseudogene TRBV3-2) and TRBJ1-1, with D possibly matching TRBD1 (6 bases). Sequenced input: PBMCs or T cells enriched from blood (not recorded which). This clonotype originated in a woman aged 45-65 years who had recovered from COVID-19. For the CDR3, the DNA is TGTGCCAGCAGCCCTACGTCTTGGGGGACAAGTGAAGCTTTCTTT. Its protein product is CASSPTSWGTSEAFF.